The clone carrying this TCR beta chain occurred a few times. This record belongs to a study of T cell repertoires in aging, cancer and after chemotherapy. Deletions cut 6 bases from V and 1 base from J, with 4 bases between. The CDR3 contains 11 residues. Germline CDR1 and CDR2: SNHLY and FYNNEI. Amplification of TCR beta used genomic DNA extracted from peripheral blood. A mixed TRB-A/B primer pool amplified rearranged TRB by multiplex touch-down PCR. TCRdb reanalysed the multiplex PCR reads using MiXCR and keeps one entry per CDR3 protein. This table holds about 480 distinct CDR3 sequences, roughly 50% found once.

The source of this sequence is a human donor with a blood cancer. The material sequenced was blood. J is TRBJ2-7 and V is TRBV2; no clear D gene. The CDR3: CASRRSYEQYF. CDR3 nucleotides: TGTGCCAGCAGGCGGTCCTACGAGCAGTACTTC.